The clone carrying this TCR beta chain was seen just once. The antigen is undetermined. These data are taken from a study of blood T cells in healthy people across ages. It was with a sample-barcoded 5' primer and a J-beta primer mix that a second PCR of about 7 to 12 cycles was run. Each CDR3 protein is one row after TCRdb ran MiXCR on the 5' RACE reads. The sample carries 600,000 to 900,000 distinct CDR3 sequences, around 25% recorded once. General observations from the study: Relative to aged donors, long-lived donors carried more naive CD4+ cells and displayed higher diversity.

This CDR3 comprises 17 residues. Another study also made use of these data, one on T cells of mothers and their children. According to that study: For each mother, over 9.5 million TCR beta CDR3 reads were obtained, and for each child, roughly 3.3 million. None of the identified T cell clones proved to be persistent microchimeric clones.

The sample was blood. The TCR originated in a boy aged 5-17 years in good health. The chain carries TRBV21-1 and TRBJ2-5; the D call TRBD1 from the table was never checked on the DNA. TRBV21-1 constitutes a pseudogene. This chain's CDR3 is CASSKRGRQGVKETQYF. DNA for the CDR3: TGTGCCAGCAGCAAACGGGGTCGGCAGGGGGTTAAAGAGACCCAGTACTTC.